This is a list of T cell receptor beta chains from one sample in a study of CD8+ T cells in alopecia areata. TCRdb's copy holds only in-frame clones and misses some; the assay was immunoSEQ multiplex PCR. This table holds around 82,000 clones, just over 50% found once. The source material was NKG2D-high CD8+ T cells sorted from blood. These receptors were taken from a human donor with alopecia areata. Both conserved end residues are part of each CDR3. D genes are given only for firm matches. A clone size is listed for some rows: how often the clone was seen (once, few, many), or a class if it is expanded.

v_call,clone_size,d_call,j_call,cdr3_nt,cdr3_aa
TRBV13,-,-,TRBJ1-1,TGTGCCAGCAGCTTAGGTACGGGGGTACGCGCTGAAGCTTTCTTT,CASSLGTGVRAEAFF
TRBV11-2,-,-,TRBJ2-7,TGTGCCAGCAGCTACGGGTGGGGCTACGAGCAGTACTTC,CASSYGWGYEQYF
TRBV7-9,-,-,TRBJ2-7,TGTGCCAGCTCCCGACGCTACGAGCAGTACTTC,CASSRRYEQYF
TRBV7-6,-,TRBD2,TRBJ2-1,TGTGCCAGCAGCCAGGACCGAACGGGGGGTAATGAGCAGTTCTTC,CASSQDRTGGNEQFF
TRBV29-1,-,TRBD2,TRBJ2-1,TGCAGCGTTGTCTCATTCGATAGCGGGGTTAATGAGCAGTTCTTC,CSVVSFDSGVNEQFF
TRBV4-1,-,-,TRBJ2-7,TGCGCCAGCAGCCAAGAGGCAGGGATCTACGAGCAGTACTTC,CASSQEAGIYEQYF
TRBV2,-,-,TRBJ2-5,TGTGCCAGCAGCCGTAGGGAGACCCAGTACTTC,CASSRRETQYF
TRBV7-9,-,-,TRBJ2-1,TGTGCCAGCAGATTAACCCCTGGCAGCTACTACAATGAGCAGTTCTTC,CASRLTPGSYYNEQFF
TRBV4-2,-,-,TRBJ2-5,TGTGCCAGCAGCCAAGATAGTTCGTACCAAGAGACCCAGTACTTC,CASSQDSSYQETQYF
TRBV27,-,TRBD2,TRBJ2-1,TGTGCGTCCCGGCGGGGGGCCGCCTACAATGAGCAGTTCTTC,CASRRGAAYNEQFF
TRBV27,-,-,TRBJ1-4,TGTGCCAGCAGTTTGGGGGGACTAAATGAAAAACTGTTTTTT,CASSLGGLNEKLFF
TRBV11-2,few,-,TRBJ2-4,TGTGCCAGCAGCTCAGGGAAGTACATTCAGTACTTC,CASSSGKYIQYF
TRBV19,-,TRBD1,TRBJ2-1,TGTGCCAGTAGTATAGATCGCAACAGGGGCTCCTACAATGAGCAGTTCTTC,CASSIDRNRGSYNEQFF
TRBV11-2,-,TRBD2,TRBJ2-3,TGTGCCAGCAGCTTTGAACGCGGGAGTTTGAATACGCAGTATTTT,CASSFERGSLNTQYF
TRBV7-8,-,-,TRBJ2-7,TGTGCCAGCAGCGGCACAAGGCCCCAGAAAGAATCATGGGCGCGCGAGCAGTACTTC,CASSGTRPQKESWAREQYF
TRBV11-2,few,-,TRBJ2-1,TGTGCCAGCAGCTTAGTGCTAGTCAATGAGCAGTTCTTC,CASSLVLVNEQFF
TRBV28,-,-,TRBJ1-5,TGTGCCAGCAGTTTCCCTAATCAGCCCCAGCATTTT,CASSFPNQPQHF
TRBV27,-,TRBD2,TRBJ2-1,TGTGCCATCCGACGTGGACTAGCGGGGTACAATGAGCAGTTCTTC,CAIRRGLAGYNEQFF
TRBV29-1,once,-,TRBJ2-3,TGCAGCGCCGGAGTTAGTAGCACAGATACGCAGTATTTT,CSAGVSSTDTQYF
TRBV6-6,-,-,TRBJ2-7,TGTGCCAGCAGTTACACCCCAGTCACCTCCTACGAGCAGTACTTC,CASSYTPVTSYEQYF
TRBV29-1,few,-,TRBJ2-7,TGCAGCGTTGGGGACTTTGACCCTTACGAGCAGTACTTC,CSVGDFDPYEQYF
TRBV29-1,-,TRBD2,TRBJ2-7,TGCAGCGCCCTAGCAGGCAGCGGGAAATTCTACGAGCAGTACTTC,CSALAGSGKFYEQYF
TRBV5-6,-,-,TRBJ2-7,TGTGCCAGCAGCTTGGGAGCCGAGCAGTACTTC,CASSLGAEQYF
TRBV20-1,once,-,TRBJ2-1,TGCAGTGCTCGTGACAATGAGCAGTTCTTC,CSARDNEQFF
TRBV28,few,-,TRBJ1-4,TGTGCCAGCAGGCCGACCCTCCTCATCCAGCCTAATGAAAAACTGTTTTTT,CASRPTLLIQPNEKLFF
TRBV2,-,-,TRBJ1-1,TGTGCCAGCAGTGGCTACGGGAGCACTGAAGCTTTCTTT,CASSGYGSTEAFF
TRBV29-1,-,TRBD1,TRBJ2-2,TGCAGCGTTAATCGACAGGGGTCGGGCGGGGAGCTGTTTTTT,CSVNRQGSGGELFF
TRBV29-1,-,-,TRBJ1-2,TGCAGCGTTGATTGGGGGATTTCAGGCTACACCTTC,CSVDWGISGYTF
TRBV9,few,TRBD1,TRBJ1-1,TGTGCCAGCAGCGAGGGGGGACAGGCTGAAGCTTTCTTT,CASSEGGQAEAFF